This TCR beta chain was captured in a study of shared clonotypes between healthy human individuals. TCRdb's copy holds only in-frame clones and misses some; the assay was immunoSEQ multiplex PCR. The sample contains about 1 million clones, under 80% of which appear only once. Everyone who donated was a Caucasian adult who lived in Nashville, Tennessee. CD4+ cell separation produced CD45RA+ naive and CD45RA-negative memory subsets. Findings and limits, study-wide: Estimated richness was generally greater in naive than memory subsets.

Turning to this clone: Its specificity is unknown.

The receptor comes from a man younger than 35 in good health. The sample consisted of memory CD4+ T cells sorted from blood. Subset reported: CD45RA-negative fraction.

The CDR3 sequence: CASSPARGTGEQFF. CDR3 sequence (DNA): TGTGCCAGCTCACCTGCTCGCGGGACAGGCGAGCAGTTCTTC. The chain employs TRBV18 and TRBJ2-1; 8 nucleotides match TRBD1. Germline values: CDR1 KGHSH, CDR2 LQKENI. The CDR3 runs 14 residues. Trimming at V came to 3 bases and at J to 10 bases, leaving 8 bases not matched to a gene.